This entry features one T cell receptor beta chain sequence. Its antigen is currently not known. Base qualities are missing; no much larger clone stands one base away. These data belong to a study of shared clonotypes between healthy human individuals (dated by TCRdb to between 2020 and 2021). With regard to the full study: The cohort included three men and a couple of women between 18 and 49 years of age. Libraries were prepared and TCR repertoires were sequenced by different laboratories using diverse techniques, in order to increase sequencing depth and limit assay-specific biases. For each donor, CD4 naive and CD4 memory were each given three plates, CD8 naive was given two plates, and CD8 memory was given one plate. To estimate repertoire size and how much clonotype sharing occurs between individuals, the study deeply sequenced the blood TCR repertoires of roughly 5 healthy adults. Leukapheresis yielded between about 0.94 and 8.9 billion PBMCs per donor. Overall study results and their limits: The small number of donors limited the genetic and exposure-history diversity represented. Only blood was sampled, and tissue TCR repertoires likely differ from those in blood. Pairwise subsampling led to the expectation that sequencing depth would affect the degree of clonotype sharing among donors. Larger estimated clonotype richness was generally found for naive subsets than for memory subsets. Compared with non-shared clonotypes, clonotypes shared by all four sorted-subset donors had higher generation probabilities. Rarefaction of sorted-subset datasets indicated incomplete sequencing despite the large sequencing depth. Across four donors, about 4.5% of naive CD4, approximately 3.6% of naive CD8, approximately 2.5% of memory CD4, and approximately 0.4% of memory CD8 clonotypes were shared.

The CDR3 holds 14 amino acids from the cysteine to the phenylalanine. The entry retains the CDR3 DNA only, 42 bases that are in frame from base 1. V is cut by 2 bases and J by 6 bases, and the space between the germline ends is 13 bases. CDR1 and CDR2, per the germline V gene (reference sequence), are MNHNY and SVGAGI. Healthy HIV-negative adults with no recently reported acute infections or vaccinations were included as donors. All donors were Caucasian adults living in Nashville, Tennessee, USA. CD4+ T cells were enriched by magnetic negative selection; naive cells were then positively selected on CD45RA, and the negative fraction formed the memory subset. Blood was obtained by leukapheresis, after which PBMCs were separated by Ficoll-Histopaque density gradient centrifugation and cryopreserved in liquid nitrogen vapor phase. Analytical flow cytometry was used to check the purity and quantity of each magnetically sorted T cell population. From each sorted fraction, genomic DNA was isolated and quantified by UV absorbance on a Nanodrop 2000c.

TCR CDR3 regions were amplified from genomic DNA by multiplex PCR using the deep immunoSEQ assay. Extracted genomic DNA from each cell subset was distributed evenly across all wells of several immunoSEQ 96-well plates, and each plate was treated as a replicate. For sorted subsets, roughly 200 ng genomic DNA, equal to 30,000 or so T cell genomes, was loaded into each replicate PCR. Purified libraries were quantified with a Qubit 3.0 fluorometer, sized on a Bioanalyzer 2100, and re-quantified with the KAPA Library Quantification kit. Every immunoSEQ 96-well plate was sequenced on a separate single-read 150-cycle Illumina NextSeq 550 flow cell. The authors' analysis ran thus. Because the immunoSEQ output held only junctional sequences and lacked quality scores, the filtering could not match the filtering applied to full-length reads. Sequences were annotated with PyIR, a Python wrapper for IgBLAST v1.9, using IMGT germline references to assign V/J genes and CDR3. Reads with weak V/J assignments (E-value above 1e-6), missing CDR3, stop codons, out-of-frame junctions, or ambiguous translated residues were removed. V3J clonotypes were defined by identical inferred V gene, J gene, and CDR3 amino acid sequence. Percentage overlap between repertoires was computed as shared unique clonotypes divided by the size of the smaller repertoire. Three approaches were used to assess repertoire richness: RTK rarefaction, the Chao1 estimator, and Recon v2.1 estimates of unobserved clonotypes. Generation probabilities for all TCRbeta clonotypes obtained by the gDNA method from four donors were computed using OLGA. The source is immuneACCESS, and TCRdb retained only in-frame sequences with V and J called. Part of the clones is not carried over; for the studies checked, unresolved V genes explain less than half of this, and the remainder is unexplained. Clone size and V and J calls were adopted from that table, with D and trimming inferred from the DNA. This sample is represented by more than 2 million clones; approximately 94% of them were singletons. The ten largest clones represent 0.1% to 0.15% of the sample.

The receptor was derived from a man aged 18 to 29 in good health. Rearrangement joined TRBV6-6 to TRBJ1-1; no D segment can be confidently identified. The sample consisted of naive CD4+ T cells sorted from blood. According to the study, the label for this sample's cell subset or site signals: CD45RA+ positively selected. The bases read TGTGCCAGCAGTTACCTACTCTCAATGGCTGAAGCTTTCTTT. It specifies CASSYLLSMAEAFF.